The TCR beta chain under discussion was sequenced for a study of identical twins. Template switching introduced a universal primer site, and the cDNA bore unique molecular identifiers. TCRdb called the 5' RACE reads again in MiXCR, with one record for every CDR3 protein. In the table there are 450,000 or so distinct CDR3 sequences, over 12% of which are singletons. Findings and caveats of the study: A partial confounding effect on zero-insertion analyses could come from invariant MAIT and iNKT cells.

In regard to this clonotype: The antigen is not known.

The sample was also reused in another study, on yellow fever vaccine responses in identical twins.

The sequencing sample was made of CD4+ T cells sorted from blood. The TCR comes from a woman aged 18-29 years in good health.

CDR3: CASRAEELAGGTYNEQFF. The CDR3 bases are TGTGCCAGCAGAGCCGAAGAGTTAGCGGGGGGTACCTACAATGAGCAGTTCTTC. J is TRBJ2-1 and V is TRBV2; 10 positions agree with TRBD2. In germline, CDR1 is SNHLY, CDR2 FYNNEI. V was clipped by 6 bases and J by 2 bases; unmatched bases: 13. The CDR3 spans 18 residues. Full variable domain (rest looked up from reference TRBV2 and TRBJ2-1): EPEVTQTPSHQVTQMGQEVILRCVPISNHLYFYWYRQILGQKVEFLVSFYNNEISEKSEIFDDQFSVERPDGSNFTLKIRSTKLEDSAMYFCASRAEELAGGTYNEQFFGPGTRLTVL.